This T cell receptor beta chain comes out of a study of blood T cells in healthy people across ages (dated by TCRdb to 2014 to 2015). Looking at the study overall: In model experiments, template switching captured roughly one uniquely barcoded TCR beta cDNA molecule for every two T cells. The study measured age-related changes in TCR beta repertoire diversity using deep sequencing normalized with unique cDNA molecular identifiers. Donors of different ages were randomly distributed across sequencing lanes to avoid experimental bias. For two donors (one aged 18 to 30 and one aged 80 or older), the study analyzed two additional independent replicas of 1 million unique cDNA reads from the same blood draw. The donors were divided into four age groups: young (average approximately 15 years), middle-aged (almost 40), aged (under 70) and long-lived (about 84).

The roughly 39 donors, aged about 6 to 95 years, were systemically healthy Caucasian individuals from Russia. Ten milliliters of peripheral blood were drawn from each donor into EDTA-treated Vacutainer tubes. Ficoll-Paque density-gradient centrifugation was used to isolate PBMCs, with at least 6 million per sample. Total RNA was extracted from PBMCs with Trizol reagent, with at least 5 micrograms obtained per sample. Naive CD45RAhigh/CD27high T cell percentages were measured by flow cytometry on a PBMC aliquot from every donor. Study-wide findings and limitations: Estimates of total diversity from one million sequenced T cells were regarded as lower bounds and underestimates. As age increased, observed TCR beta diversity per million T cells dropped in a roughly linear way, and a significant reduction was already evident by age 40. Compared with the aged group, the long-lived group had more naive CD4+ T cells, fewer expanded clones and increased TCR diversity, a pattern suggesting age selection. Observed TCR beta diversity correlated strongly with the percentage of naive T cells measured by flow cytometry. Because donor CMV infection status was unknown, age-related changes in expanded clonotypes were potentially confounded. Bulk unsorted PBMC profiling prevented conclusive comparison of naive and antigen-experienced compartments.

Receptor libraries were prepared by 5' RACE. Sequencing took place on an Illumina HiSeq 2500. The second PCR ran for about 6 to 11 cycles and used a J-beta primer mix along with a sample-barcoded 5' primer. Each TCR beta cDNA molecule received a unique molecular identifier from a template-switch 5' adaptor carrying 12 random nucleotides. Each sample yielded at least 3 million CDR3-containing paired-end reads. The Mint cDNA synthesis kit, primed by a TRBC-specific oligonucleotide, was used to synthesize first-strand cDNA from all RNA. After uracil-DNA glycosylase treatment, a first 18-cycle PCR used universal primers M1SS and BC2_uni_R on all cDNA. The original pipeline was this. Normalization of each sample was performed by random selection of 1 million high-quality reads, each carrying a distinct molecular identifier. Reads with shared molecular identifiers were discarded instead of being binned into consensus sequences. MiTCR, set to a Q25 quality threshold and the strictest error-elimination algorithm, was used for CDR3 identification, clonotype clustering and error correction. A nonparametric unseen species model with Euler transformation was used to estimate lower-bound total TCR beta diversity. TCRdb trimmed the raw reads at Q25, called clones with MiXCR and kept productive beta chains. Each entry is one CDR3 protein sequence, shown with its most common DNA and genes. The V and J calls were determined by TCRdb, not by the authors. This sample is represented by about 1.4 million distinct CDR3 sequences; almost 60% of them were singletons. The ten largest clonotypes hold under 8.5% of the sample.

On this clonotype itself: It has no known antigen specificity. It has no much larger one-base neighbor in the sample; base qualities were not kept.

From the cysteine through the phenylalanine, the CDR3 covers 15 amino acids. The only DNA kept is the CDR3, 45 bases in frame from the first base. CDR1 and CDR2 are drawn from the germline V gene: ENHRY, SYGVKD. Germline trimming: 3 bases from V, 11 bases from J; junction bases outside gene matches: 14. The chain is assembled from TRBV10-3 and TRBJ2-3, and 7 junction bases match TRBD1. The TCR sequence derives from a man in his late teens or twenties in good health. Sequencing input: blood. The DNA sequence is as follows: TGTGCCATCAGTGATGACAGGGCAGACCGGGGTGTGCAGTATTTT. It is translated as CAISDDRADRGVQYF.